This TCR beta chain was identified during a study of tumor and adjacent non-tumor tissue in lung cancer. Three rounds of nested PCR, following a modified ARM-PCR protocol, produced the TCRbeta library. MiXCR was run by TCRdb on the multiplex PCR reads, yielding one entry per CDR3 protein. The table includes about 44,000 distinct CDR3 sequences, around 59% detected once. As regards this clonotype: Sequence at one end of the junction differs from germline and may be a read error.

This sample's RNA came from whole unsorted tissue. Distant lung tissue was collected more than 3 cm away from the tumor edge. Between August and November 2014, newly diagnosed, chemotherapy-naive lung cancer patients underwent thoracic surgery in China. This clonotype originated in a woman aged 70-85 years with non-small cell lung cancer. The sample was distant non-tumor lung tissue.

CDR3 amino acids: CTISESVSTDTQYF. CDR3 nucleotides: TGTACCATCAGCGAGTCGGTGAGCACAGATACGCAGTATTTT. The rearrangement links TRBV10-3 to TRBJ2-3; D unclear. Germline lookup yields CDR1 ENHRY and CDR2 SYGVKD. The CDR3 is made up of 14 amino acids.